Listed below are T cell receptor beta chains from one sample, sequenced in a study of preoperative IRX-2 immunotherapy in early breast cancer. Some clones are missing from TCRdb's copy, which holds only in-frame ones; the method was immunoSEQ multiplex PCR. The sample holds more than 50,000 clones, 94% seen once. This material was obtained from a patient treated with IRX-2 immunotherapy. The receptors come from a human donor with breast cancer. Each CDR3 is given with its conserved first and last residue. Only part of the rows carry a size: once, few, many, or a class if the clone is expanded.

clone size	V gene	J gene	CDR3 protein
NA	TRBV6-1	TRBJ1-1	CASSEVAGGRAFF
NA	TRBV29-1	TRBJ2-3	CSADTDTQYF
NA	TRBV30	TRBJ2-5	CAWRALRDRASETQYF
NA	TRBV28	TRBJ1-1	CASSSNGTPREAFF
NA	TRBV27	TRBJ1-5	CASSSHDGFNQPQHF
NA	TRBV9	TRBJ1-6	CASSPTGTGNSPLHF
NA	TRBV5-8	TRBJ1-3	CASSLWDTIYF
NA	TRBV6-9	TRBJ1-3	CASTRGTIYF
NA	TRBV2	TRBJ2-1	CATRIKTSGGANEQFF
NA	TRBV4-3	TRBJ2-5	CASSQGQQETQYF
NA	TRBV9	TRBJ1-6	CASSVVGELNSPLHF
NA	TRBV10-3	TRBJ1-3	CAISRQGPGNTIYF
NA	TRBV9	TRBJ2-3	CASSVGGVGTDTQYF
once	TRBV5-6	TRBJ2-4	CASPLGRKNIQYF
NA	TRBV28	TRBJ2-2	CASSLGVAGGEMDGELFF
NA	TRBV2	TRBJ2-6	CASSETRSSGANVLTF